This entry concerns a single T cell receptor beta chain. An end of the junction differs from the germline gene, which may be a read error. Enrollees, about 18 to 90 years old, lived in approximately 24 US areas. The study assigned cohorts using participant-reported clinical history. The data derive from a study of blood T cell repertoires in COVID-19. On the study more broadly: T cells, B-cell-depleted T cells, or PBMCs provided the cDNA or gDNA that served as material.

In the source study's methods: Amplifying reference gene primers gave estimates of nucleated cell counts. Libraries were prepared by immunoSEQ multiplex PCR; TCRdb keeps only in-frame clonotypes and omits some of them. D and trimming come from the DNA, and the V and J calls and clone size come from that table. Of 200,000 to 250,000 clones in the sample, about 80% are singletons; the top ten hold 1.3%. CDR3 length equals 15 residues. In germline, CDR1 is SGHVS, CDR2 FNYEAQ. The sequence was collected from a woman aged 40 to 49 with acute COVID-19. The V gene is TRBV7-6, the J gene TRBJ1-1; tentative D call: TRBD1 (5 bases). Input material: PBMCs or T cells enriched from blood (not recorded which). CDR3 amino acids: CASSLANGANTEAFF. CDR3 DNA: TGTGCCAGCAGCCTAGCAAATGGGGCGAACACTGAAGCTTTCTTT.